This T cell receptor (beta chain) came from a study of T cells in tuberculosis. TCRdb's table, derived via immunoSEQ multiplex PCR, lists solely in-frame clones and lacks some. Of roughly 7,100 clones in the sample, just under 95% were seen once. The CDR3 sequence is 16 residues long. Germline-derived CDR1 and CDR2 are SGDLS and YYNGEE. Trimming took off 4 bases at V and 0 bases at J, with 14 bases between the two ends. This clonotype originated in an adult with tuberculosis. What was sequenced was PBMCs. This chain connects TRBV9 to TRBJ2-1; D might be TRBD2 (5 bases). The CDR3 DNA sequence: TGTGCCAGCAGCCCGTCCGCGGGTTACTCCTACAATGAGCAGTTCTTC. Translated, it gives CASSPSAGYSYNEQFF.